Presented here are 26 T cell receptor beta chains from one specimen sequenced in a study of blood T cell repertoires in COVID-19. TCRdb's table, derived via immunoSEQ multiplex PCR, lists solely in-frame clones and lacks some. The sample carries approximately 450,000 clones, roughly nine tenths recorded once. Material: PBMCs or T cells enriched from blood (not recorded which). Receptors were obtained from a young woman with acute COVID-19.

This chain uses TRBV7-3 with TRBJ1-2; 9 bases agree with TRBD1. V trimming: 5 bases; J trimming: 4 bases; junction bases outside the gene matches: 14. The CDR3 loop spans 17 amino acids. From germline, CDR1 is SGHTA and CDR2 FQGTGA. CDR3 sequence reads: CASSQSSGTGFVYGYTF. DNA of the CDR3: TGTGCCAGCAGCCAATCCTCCGGGACAGGGTTTGTCTATGGCTACACCTTC. Full variable domain (remainder filled in from reference TRBV7-3 and TRBJ1-2): GAGVSQTPSNKVTEKGKYVELRCDPISGHTALYWYRQSLGQGPEFLIYFQGTGAADDSGLPNDRFFAVRPEGSVSTLKIQRTERGDSAVYLCASSQSSGTGFVYGYTFGSGTRLTVV.

The CDR3 DNA reads as TGTGCCGGGACAGGGACAGCTGAAGCTTTCTTT. Its protein product is CAGTGTAEAFF. This chain joins TRBV2 and TRBJ1-1; 9 positions match TRBD1. CDR3 length equals 11 residues. The J segment lost 6 bases and the V segment lost 11 bases, leaving 4 bases of the junction unmatched. Germline-derived CDR1 and CDR2 are SNHLY and FYNNEI.

This chain links TRBV7-2 with TRBJ1-5; 7 nucleotides match TRBD1. In germline, CDR1 is SGHTA, CDR2 FQGNSA. CDR3 length equals 14 residues. J gave up 7 bases and V 4 bases, and 7 bases lay outside the gene matches. The CDR3 DNA follows: TGTGCCAGCAGCTCCCGACAGGGAAGCCAGCCCCAGCATTTT. Translating gives CASSSRQGSQPQHF.

To note about this clone: A much larger clone is a single base away; this may be a read error. The V call is TRBV2, the J call TRBJ1-5; D not resolved. There are 13 residues in the CDR3. Trimming stripped 6 bases from V and 0 bases from J, with 6 bases between. Germline-derived CDR1 and CDR2 are SNHLY and FYNNEI. The CDR3 here is CASRADSNQPQHF. The CDR3 region has the DNA TGTGCCAGCAGGGCAGATAGCAATCAGCCCCAGCATTTT.

This chain uses TRBV21-1 with TRBJ1-4. TRBV21-1 has pseudogene status. The CDR3 totals 10 residues. The CDR3 is CASSRRLLFF. The CDR3 DNA sequence: TGTGCCAGCAGCCGGAGGTTACTGTTTTTT.

The rearrangement links TRBV30 to TRBJ1-5; weak D call: TRBD1 (6 bases). Germline V CDR1 and CDR2: GTSNPN, SVGIG (reference sequence). The ends were cut back, 2 bases at V and 0 bases at J, with 14 bases in the middle. The CDR3 totals 16 residues. This CDR3 reads CAWSSRTAYSNQPQHF. The CDR3 coding sequence is TGTGCCTGGAGTTCCCGGACAGCGTATAGCAATCAGCCCCAGCATTTT.

This chain joins TRBV7-8 and TRBJ2-7, with TRBD1 matching over 7 bases. Trimming took 1 base from V and 0 from J; bases not matched to a gene: 12. Germline lookup yields CDR1 SGHVS and CDR2 FQNEAQ. The CDR3 covers 18 residues. The CDR3 sequence: CASSLEISPGQSSYEQYF. The CDR3, as DNA: TGTGCCAGCAGCTTAGAAATCAGTCCGGGACAGAGCTCCTACGAGCAGTACTTC. Full variable domain (rest looked up from reference TRBV7-8 and TRBJ2-7): GAGVSQSPRYKVAKRGQDVALRCDPISGHVSLFWYQQALGQGPEFLTYFQNEAQLDKSGLPSDRFFAERPEGSVSTLKIQRTQQEDSAVYLCASSLEISPGQSSYEQYFGPGTRLTVT.

The V call is TRBV7-2, the J call TRBJ2-7; TRBD2 aligns across 7 bases. The CDR3 covers 15 residues. V lost 0 bases, J lost 3 bases, and 5 bases stayed unmatched. CDR1 is SGHTA, CDR2 FQGNSA, per germline. This chain's CDR3 is CASSLAWGGGYEQYF. In nucleotides, the CDR3 is TGTGCCAGCAGCTTAGCGTGGGGCGGGGGCTACGAGCAGTACTTC.

The chain combines TRBV6-5 with TRBJ1-1, with D possibly TRBD1 on 6 matching bases. V was shortened by 9 bases and J by 3 bases, with 14 bases between the two germline ends. The CDR3 loop spans 13 amino acids. Germline assignment: CDR1 MNHEY and CDR2 SVGAGI. CDR3 amino acids: CASPQGPDTEAFF. The CDR3 nucleotides are TGTGCCAGTCCCCAGGGGCCGGACACTGAAGCTTTCTTT.

The gene calls are TRBV19 and TRBJ1-5; unclear D gene. Germline V gene data show CDR1 as LNHDA and CDR2 as SQIVND (reference sequence). The V gene lost 4 bases and the J gene lost 9 bases, with 13 bases spanning the gap. The CDR3 loop spans 13 amino acids. This chain's CDR3 is CASSRNSPGPQHF. CDR3 in DNA: TGTGCCAGTAGTAGGAACAGTCCCGGGCCCCAGCATTTT.

This chain connects TRBV4-3 to TRBJ2-1; weak D call: TRBD2 (6 bases). V gave up 4 bases and J gave up 3 bases, with 13 bases separating them. This CDR3 is 15 amino acids long. Germline CDR1 is LGHNA and CDR2 is YSLEER. CDR3 DNA sequence: TGCGCCAGCAGCCCACGGCGGGGCGACTACAATGAGCAGTTCTTC. Its translation is CASSPRRGDYNEQFF.

The chain combines TRBV7-8 with TRBJ2-1; tentatively, D is TRBD2 (5 bases). Germline values: CDR1 SGHVS, CDR2 FQNEAQ. V lost 1 base to trimming and J lost 0 bases, with 10 bases between them. The CDR3 is 16 residues long. CDR3 DNA: TGTGCCAGCAGCTTAGATCTAGCAGTCTCCTACAATGAGCAGTTCTTC. This codes for CASSLDLAVSYNEQFF.

This clone was counted only a few times. CDR3 sequence: CASSQDFSANYGYTF. The CDR3 DNA sequence: TGCGCCAGCAGCCAAGATTTTTCTGCTAACTATGGCTACACCTTC. The genes are TRBV4-3 and TRBJ1-2; D not certain. V shed 0 bases and J shed 0 bases, with 8 bases lying between them. The CDR3 runs to 15 residues. CDR1 and CDR2 from the germline V gene are LGHNA and YSLEER.

The CDR3 DNA follows: TGTGCCAGTGGAGGGCCAGGAGATACGCAGTATTTT. Translated: CASGGPGDTQYF. The V and J genes are TRBV19 and TRBJ2-3; TRBD2 might be the D (6 bases). Looked up from germline, CDR1 is LNHDA and CDR2 is SQIVND (reference sequence). V was shortened by 8 bases and J by 5 bases, with 11 bases between the two germline ends. The CDR3 has 12 residues. Drawing the rest from reference TRBV19 and TRBJ2-3, the complete variable domain is DGGITQSPKYLFRKEGQNVTLSCEQNLNHDAMYWYRQDPGQGLRLIYYSQIVNDFQKGDIAEGYSVSREKKESFPLTVTSAQKNPTAFYLCASGGPGDTQYFGPGTRLTVL.

J is TRBJ2-6 and V is TRBV5-1, with a possible D match to TRBD1 (6 bases). The V gene lost 1 base and the J gene lost 2 bases, with 7 bases spanning the gap. Germline CDR1 SGHRS, CDR2 YFSETQ. The CDR3 totals 15 residues. CDR3 sequence: CASSLSGAGANVLTF. The CDR3 DNA follows: TGCGCCAGCAGCTTGTCAGGGGCTGGGGCCAACGTCCTGACTTTC.

The chain uses TRBV19 and TRBJ1-2; tentative D call: TRBD1 (5 bases). This CDR3 comprises 14 residues. V gave up 5 bases and J gave up 4 bases, with 14 bases separating them. The germline V gene encodes CDR1 LNHDA and CDR2 SQIVND (reference sequence). The CDR3 DNA is TGTGCCAGTAGTCCAAGGGGTGGAAGCTATGGCTACACCTTC. The encoded protein is CASSPRGGSYGYTF.

The chain employs TRBV23-1 and TRBJ2-7; 8 positions agree with TRBD1. TRBV23-1 is filed as an ORF, its function uncertain. Trimming took 2 bases from V and 4 from J; bases not matched to a gene: 10. This CDR3 has 16 amino acids. This chain's CDR3 is CASSQPPRQGIYEQYF. As DNA, the CDR3 is TGCGCCAGCAGTCAACCTCCGAGACAGGGGATATACGAGCAGTACTTC.

The V call is TRBV7-6, the J call TRBJ2-7; perhaps TRBD1 as D (7 bases). This CDR3 comprises 14 residues. The germline gives CDR1 SGHVS, CDR2 FNYEAQ. V was cut by 1 base and J by 7 bases, with 14 bases left in between. In nucleotides, the CDR3 is TGTGCCAGCAGCTTAGGAGGGGGCGCGGGAGAGCAGTACTTC. It specifies CASSLGGGAGEQYF.

The gene calls are TRBV28 and TRBJ1-2, with a weak D call TRBD1 (5 bases). Germline CDR1 reads MDHEN; CDR2 reads SYDVKM. CDR3 length: 14 residues. Between the trimmed V and J ends, which lost 1 base and 6 bases, there was a span of 12 bases. CDR3 nucleotides: TGTGCCAGCAGTTTATTTTCAGGGCTGGATGGCTACACCTTC. Translation gives CASSLFSGLDGYTF.

V and J are TRBV3-1 (or the pseudogene TRBV3-2) and TRBJ1-6; 10 bases align to TRBD1. Germline lookup yields CDR1 LGHDT and CDR2 YNNKEL (reference sequence). Germline trimming cut 5 bases from V and 11 bases from J; bases unmatched to any gene: 6. The CDR3 has 14 amino acids. CDR3 sequence: CASSFRTGGPPLHF. In nucleotides, the CDR3 is TGTGCCAGCAGCTTTCGGACAGGGGGACCACCCCTCCACTTT.

The chain links TRBV27 to TRBJ1-4; D call uncertain. Between the trimmed V and J ends, which lost 4 bases and 4 bases, there was a span of 7 bases. This CDR3 is 13 amino acids long. Germline lookup yields CDR1 MNHEY and CDR2 SMNVEV (reference sequence). The CDR3 DNA reads as TGTGCCAGCAGTTCCCCCTTTAATGAAAAACTGTTTTTT. Protein sequence: CASSSPFNEKLFF.

This chain joins TRBV11-2 and TRBJ1-1; tentatively, D is TRBD1 (5 bases). V gave up 6 bases and J gave up 4 bases, with 12 bases separating them. Germline assignment: CDR1 SGHAT and CDR2 FQNNGV. This CDR3 comprises 13 residues. CDR3 residues: CASSTQEGTEAFF. The CDR3, as DNA: TGTGCCAGCAGTACACAGGAGGGCACTGAAGCTTTCTTT. The full variable domain, in which reference TRBV11-2 and TRBJ1-1 provide the parts outside the CDR3, is EAGVAQSPRYKIIEKRQSVAFWCNPISGHATLYWYQQILGQGPKLLIQFQNNGVVDDSQLPKDRFSAERLKGVDSTLKIQPAKLEDSAVYLCASSTQEGTEAFFGQGTRLTVV.

The chain joins TRBV7-9 to TRBJ2-7; D perhaps matches TRBD1 (7 bases). The CDR3 runs 14 residues. V gave up 5 bases and J gave up 5 bases, with 16 bases separating them. CDR1 and CDR2 from the germline V gene are SEHNR and FQNEAQ (reference sequence). In nucleotides, the CDR3 is TGTGCCAGCAGCCGTGCGGGGACAGCCAACGAGCAGTACTTC. Translating gives CASSRAGTANEQYF.

This chain uses TRBV24-1 with TRBJ2-5; D might be TRBD2 (5 bases). The CDR3 runs 15 residues. Germline loops: CDR1 KGHDR, CDR2 SFDVKD. The ends were cut back, 2 bases at V and 2 bases at J, with 11 bases in the middle. The chain's CDR3 is CATSDYSTGQETQYF. The CDR3 DNA follows: TGTGCCACCAGTGATTACTCTACGGGGCAAGAGACCCAGTACTTC.

The J gene is TRBJ1-2, the V gene TRBV5-6, with a weak D call TRBD1 (5 bases). The CDR3 has 13 amino acids. With 1 base removed from V and 7 bases from J, the gap between germline ends came to 11 bases. CDR1 SGHDT and CDR2 YYEEEE come from the germline V gene. Here the CDR3 reads CASSLFREGGYTF. In DNA form, the CDR3 reads TGTGCCAGCAGCTTGTTCAGGGAGGGTGGCTACACCTTC.

This chain joins TRBV19 and TRBJ2-5; D is uncertain. The CDR3 consists of 14 residues. V was pared by 7 bases and J by 5 bases, with 17 bases between. Germline lookup yields CDR1 LNHDA and CDR2 SQIVND (reference sequence). In DNA form, the CDR3 reads TGTGCCAGTAAAGTATCCTCTAATGTGGAGACCCAGTACTTC. Translated, it gives CASKVSSNVETQYF.